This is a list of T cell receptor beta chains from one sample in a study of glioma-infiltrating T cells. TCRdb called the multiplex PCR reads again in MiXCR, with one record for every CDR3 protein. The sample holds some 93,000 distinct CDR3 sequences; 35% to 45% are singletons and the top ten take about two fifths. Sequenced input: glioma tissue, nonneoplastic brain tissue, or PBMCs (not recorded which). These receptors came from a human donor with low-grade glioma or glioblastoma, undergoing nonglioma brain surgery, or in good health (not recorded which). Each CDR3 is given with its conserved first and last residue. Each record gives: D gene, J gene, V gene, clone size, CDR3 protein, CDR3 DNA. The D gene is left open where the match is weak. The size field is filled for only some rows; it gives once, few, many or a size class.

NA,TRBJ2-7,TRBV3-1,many,CASSQARLGGYEQYF,TGTGCCAGCAGCCAAGCCCGACTAGGGGGCTACGAGCAGTACTTC
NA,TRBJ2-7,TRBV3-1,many,CASSRTSYEQYF,TGTGCCAGCAGCCGAACATCCTACGAGCAGTACTTC
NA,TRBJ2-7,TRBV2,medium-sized,CASKRKGIDEQYF,TGTGCCAGCAAACGAAAAGGGATCGACGAGCAGTACTTC
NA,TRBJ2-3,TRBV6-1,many,CASSAKSEQYF,TGTGCCAGCAGTGCCAAGTCCGAGCAGTATTTT
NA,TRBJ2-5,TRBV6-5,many,CASSYRETQYF,TGTGCCAGCAGTTATCGGGAGACCCAGTACTTC
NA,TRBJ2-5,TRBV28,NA,CASSLWGGSSTETQYF,TGTGCCAGCAGTTTATGGGGCGGGTCTAGCACAGAGACCCAGTACTTC
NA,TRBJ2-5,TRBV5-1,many,CASSKGPNQETQYF,TGCGCCAGCAGCAAGGGACCTAACCAAGAGACCCAGTACTTC
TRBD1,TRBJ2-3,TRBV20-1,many,CSARGYRGEQYF,TGCAGTGCTAGAGGATACAGGGGGGAGCAGTATTTT
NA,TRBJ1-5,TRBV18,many,CASSPAGLGQPQHF,TGTGCCAGCTCACCAGCAGGGTTGGGGCAGCCCCAGCATTTT
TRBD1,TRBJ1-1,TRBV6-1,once,CASRTPGQSFEAFF,TGTGCCAGCCGGACTCCGGGACAGTCATTTGAAGCTTTCTTT
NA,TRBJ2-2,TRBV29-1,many,CSVVSGNTGELFF,TGCAGCGTAGTCAGCGGGAACACCGGGGAGCTGTTTTTT
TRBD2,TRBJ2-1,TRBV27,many,CASSFSSGRNNEQFF,TGTGCCAGCAGTTTTTCTAGCGGGAGAAATAATGAGCAGTTCTTC
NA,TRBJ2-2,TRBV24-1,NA,CATGAGNTGEMFF,TGTGCCACCGGGGCAGGGAACACCGGGGAGATGTTTTTT
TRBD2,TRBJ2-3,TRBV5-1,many,CASSLVGTSGSSTDTQYF,TGCGCCAGCAGCTTGGTAGGGACTAGCGGTTCTAGCACAGATACGCAGTATTTT
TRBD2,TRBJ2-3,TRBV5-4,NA,CACRFGLAGQTDTQYF,TGTGCCTGCAGATTCGGACTAGCGGGACAAACAGATACGCAGTATTTT
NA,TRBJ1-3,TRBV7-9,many,CASSLITGVSGNTIYF,TGTGCCAGCAGCTTGATCACCGGGGTTTCCGGAAACACCATATATTTT
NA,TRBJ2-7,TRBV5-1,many,CASRRTAGNEQYF,TGCGCCAGCCGCCGGACGGCCGGAAACGAGCAGTACTTC
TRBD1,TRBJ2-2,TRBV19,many,CASSFGTGGSTGELFF,TGTGCCAGTAGTTTCGGAACAGGGGGATCCACCGGGGAGCTGTTTTTT
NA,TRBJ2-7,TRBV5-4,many,CASSLAGAVSYEQYF,TGTGCCAGCAGCTTGGCCGGGGCAGTCTCCTACGAGCAGTACTTC
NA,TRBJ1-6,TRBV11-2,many,CASSAGWGDEVGALHF,TGTGCCAGCAGCGCCGGCTGGGGCGACGAGGTCGGGGCCCTCCACTTT